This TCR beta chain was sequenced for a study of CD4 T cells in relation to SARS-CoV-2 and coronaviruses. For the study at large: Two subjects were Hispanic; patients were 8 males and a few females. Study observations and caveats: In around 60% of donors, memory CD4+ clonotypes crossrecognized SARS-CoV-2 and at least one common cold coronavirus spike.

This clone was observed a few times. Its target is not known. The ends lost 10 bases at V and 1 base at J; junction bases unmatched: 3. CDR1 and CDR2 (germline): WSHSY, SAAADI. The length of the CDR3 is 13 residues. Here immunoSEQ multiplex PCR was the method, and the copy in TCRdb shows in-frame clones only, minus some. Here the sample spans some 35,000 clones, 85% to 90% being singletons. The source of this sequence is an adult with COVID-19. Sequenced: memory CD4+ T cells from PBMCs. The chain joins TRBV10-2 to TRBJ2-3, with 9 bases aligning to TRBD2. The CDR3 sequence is CATRLAGTDTQYF. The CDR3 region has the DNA TGCGCCACCCGACTAGCGGGCACAGATACGCAGTATTTT.